This T cell receptor (beta chain) was recorded in a study of T cell responses to AZD1222 COVID-19 vaccine (TCRdb year 2021). Turning to the overall study: AZD1222 recipients with second doses at about 4 weeks or about 12 weeks were pooled, because spike-specific TCR depth and breadth did not differ between schedules. Trial participants were enrolled into age subgroups of 18-55, 56-69 and 70-plus years, which contained around 150, 28 and 57 TCR-sequenced participants, respectively. A total of approximately 240 trial participants underwent TCR sequencing, of whom 207 received two doses of AZD1222 and 26 received two doses of the MenACWY control vaccine.

The CDR3 regions of human TCRbeta chains were analyzed by immunosequencing. The paper's processing steps were these. Repertoire TCRs were matched against a reference library of SARS-CoV-2-specific TCRs generated with the MIRA antigen-specificity platform. Breadth was defined as the fraction of unique TCRs that were SARS-CoV-2-associated. Depth was defined as the fraction of total T cells that were SARS-CoV-2-associated. Each spike-specific TCR was assigned to its reactive spike region and to a CD4 or CD8 class using the MIRA data. Log10-transformed breadth and depth values were compared by one-way ANOVA with Sidak's multiple comparisons tests. Entries here come from immuneACCESS through TCRdb and include only in-frame sequences with V and J called. Some clones fail to appear in such tables; in the studies checked, an unresolved V gene covers under half of the shortfall, and the cause of the remainder is unknown. The V and J calls and clone size come from that table; D and trimming were worked out from the DNA. In this sample the table shows some 140,000 clones, about 88% of which occur a single time. The top ten clones comprise around 3% of the sample.

Results the study describes overall, beyond this receptor: Vaccine-associated CD4 TCRs spanned the whole spike protein, with dominant responses in regions 160-218 and 743-854. Conclusions about previously exposed vaccinees are limited, since just a handful of AZD1222 recipients were seropositive for SARS-CoV-2 at baseline. No day 14 peak-response samples were available, so repertoires were characterized only after the peak T cell response. After two AZD1222 doses, both the breadth and the depth of spike-specific TCRs were significantly higher than at day 0 and than in MenACWY recipients. Reportedly, close to half of the unique spike-specific TCRs recognized epitopes lying outside the regions that are mutated in the B.1.351 and B.1.1.7 variants. Participants were mostly white British and included more females than males, and it was suggested by the authors that clonal diversity may have been underestimated. In the small 56-69-year group, the increase in depth fell short of significance, most likely because of low power.

V is pruned by 2 bases and J by 7 bases, leaving 9 bases of the junction without a gene match. Based on the germline V gene, the CDR1 and CDR2 sequences are SGHRS and YFSETQ. There are 15 amino acids in the CDR3, from cysteine to phenylalanine inclusive. The CDR3 DNA has 45 bases and is translated from base 1. This clone was detected only once. No cognate antigen has been identified for it. Per-base quality was not reported, and no clone a single base away is much larger than it. Reading the label with the study, this specimen's time point is: baseline before first vaccination. Samples from vaccinated people were obtained from the UK trials COV001 and COV002, which included a single-blind randomized controlled phase 2/3 trial of AZD1222 (ChAdOx1 nCoV-19) in healthy adults. Trial participant PBMC samples were collected at day 0 and day 28 after the second dose for TCRbeta chain sequencing.

In this chain, TRBV5-1 is recombined with TRBJ1-2, and 9 junctional nucleotides match TRBD1. The receptor comes from an adult in good health. This material consisted of peripheral blood, taken on day 0 of AZD1222 vaccination. In nucleotides, the sequence is TGCGCCAGCAGCTTAAACCGGGACAGGGTTGGTGGCTACACCTTC. This encodes CASSLNRDRVGGYTF.